Each of the 24 T cell receptor beta chains below was sequenced from the same sample in a study of blood T cell repertoires in COVID-19. Repertoires were generated with immunoSEQ multiplex PCR, while TCRdb's copy carries only in-frame clones and drops some. This table has roughly 30,000 clones, just under 95% appearing once. The specimen was peripheral blood. The receptors were sampled from a woman in her sixties or seventies with COVID-19, enrolled during active disease.

The chain has TRBV2 and TRBJ1-3, with D perhaps TRBD1 (5 bases). CDR3 length equals 13 residues. V lost 7 bases and J 4 bases, leaving 11 bases between the germline ends. The germline V gene has CDR1 SNHLY and CDR2 FYNNEI. CDR3 nucleotides: TGTGCCAGCAAGGCAGGGCTAGGAAACACCATATATTTT. Its translation: CASKAGLGNTIYF.

This clone showed up just once. V and J are TRBV18 and TRBJ2-5; TRBD2 aligns across 10 bases. The germline gives CDR1 KGHSH, CDR2 LQKENI. The CDR3 contains 18 residues. Trimming took 3 bases from V and 3 from J; bases not matched to a gene: 13. The CDR3 loop reads CASSPVASGSQFEETQYF. Here the CDR3 DNA reads TGTGCCAGCTCACCGGTCGCTAGCGGGAGCCAATTTGAAGAGACCCAGTACTTC. The full variable domain, its missing parts supplied by reference TRBV18 and TRBJ2-5, is NAGVMQNPRHLVRRRGQEARLRCSPMKGHSHVYWYRQLPEEGLKFMVYLQKENIIDESGMPKERFSAEFPKEGPSILRIQQVVRGDSAAYFCASSPVASGSQFEETQYFGPGTRLLVL.

The V and J genes are TRBV5-8 and TRBJ1-5; D is unclear. V was trimmed by 2 bases and J by 7 bases, leaving 13 bases between them. Germline CDR1 SGHTS, CDR2 YDEGEE. The CDR3 runs to 14 residues. CDR3 nucleotides: TGTGCCAGCAGCTTCGAGTCGGGTTTCCAGCCCCAGCATTTT. Translating it yields CASSFESGFQPQHF.

This clone is a singleton in its sample. The chain has TRBV4-2 and TRBJ1-2; possibly TRBD1 for D (5 bases). With 4 bases removed from V and 9 bases from J, the gap between germline ends came to 30 bases. The CDR3 spans 18 residues. CDR1 is LGHNA and CDR2 is YNFKEQ in the germline V gene. The CDR3 nucleotides read TGTGCCAGCAGCCGCGATCTGATTAAAGAAGGACACCTCGAAAGCTACACCTTC. This translates into CASSRDLIKEGHLESYTF.

The CDR3 nucleotides read TGCGCCAGCAGCTTCGCAGCGGGAGGGAATAATGAGCAGTTCTTC. This encodes CASSFAAGGNNEQFF. V usage is TRBV5-1 and J usage is TRBJ2-1; 10 bases map to TRBD2. Germline CDR1 and CDR2: SGHRS and YFSETQ. Unmatched junction bases numbered 6, after V lost 2 bases and J lost 7 bases. There are 15 residues in the CDR3.

The J gene is TRBJ2-3, the V gene TRBV7-9, with D possibly being TRBD2 (6 bases). V was pared by 1 base and J by 2 bases, with 13 bases between. The CDR3 loop spans 16 amino acids. Looked up from germline, CDR1 is SEHNR and CDR2 is FQNEAQ (reference sequence). Written as DNA, the CDR3 is TGTGCCAGCAGCTTAGGGGCTAGCGTGATCACAGATACGCAGTATTTT. Translation gives CASSLGASVITDTQYF. Variable domain in full (rest from reference TRBV7-9 and TRBJ2-3): DTGVSQNPRHKITKRGQNVTFRCDPISEHNRLYWYRQTLGQGPEFLTYFQNEAQLEKSRLLSDRFSAERPKGSFSTLEIQRTEQGDSAMYLCASSLGASVITDTQYFGPGTRLTVL.

Here the CDR3 DNA reads TGTGCCAGCAGCTTAAACCCCAGGTTTGCGAACACTGAAGCTTTCTTT. Translating gives CASSLNPRFANTEAFF. J is TRBJ1-1 and V is TRBV7-6; the D is unclear. V lost 2 bases to trimming and J lost 1 base, with 14 bases between them. Germline V lookup: CDR1 SGHVS, CDR2 FNYEAQ. The length of the CDR3 is 16 residues.

This sequence joins TRBV3-1 (or the pseudogene TRBV3-2) and TRBJ1-5; D is unresolved. Trimming pared 2 bases from V and 5 bases from J, leaving 10 bases between. Germline-derived CDR1 and CDR2 are LGHDT and YNNKEL (reference sequence). The CDR3 sequence is 14 residues long. CDR3 DNA: TGTGCCAGCAGCCAATCGGGGATCCATCAGCCCCAGCATTTT. Its translation is CASSQSGIHQPQHF.

The chain carries TRBV29-1 and TRBJ1-1, with 9 nucleotides matching TRBD1. The V gene's germline CDR1 is SQVTM and CDR2 ANQGSEA. V trimming: 5 bases; J trimming: 10 bases; junction bases outside the gene matches: 17. This CDR3 comprises 15 residues. The chain's CDR3 is CSVQGTGSFDLGAFF. CDR3 in DNA: TGCAGCGTTCAAGGGACAGGGTCTTTTGATCTGGGAGCTTTCTTT. Filled out from reference TRBV29-1 and TRBJ1-1, the complete variable domain reads SAVISQKPSRDICQRGTSLTIQCQVDSQVTMMFWYRQQPGQSLTLIATANQGSEATYESGFVIDKFPISRPNLTFSTLTVSNMSPEDSSIYLCSVQGTGSFDLGAFFGQGTRLTVV.

This rearrangement joins TRBV6-5 to TRBJ2-3; 7 bases line up with TRBD2. In germline, CDR1 is MNHEY, CDR2 SVGAGI. J was trimmed by 3 bases and V by 6 bases; bases with no gene match: 9. The CDR3 extends over 15 amino acids. DNA of the CDR3: TGTGCCAGCAGAAATAGCGGGCGAGGGACAGATACGCAGTATTTT. It codes for CASRNSGRGTDTQYF.

The chain uses TRBV19 and TRBJ2-1, with 7 bases that match TRBD1. The CDR3 totals 14 residues. V lost 5 bases, J lost 3 bases, and 4 bases stayed unmatched. CDR1 is LNHDA and CDR2 is SQIVND in the germline V gene (reference sequence). The CDR3 loop reads CASSFRDSYNEQFF. The CDR3 DNA is TGTGCCAGTAGTTTCCGGGACAGCTACAATGAGCAGTTCTTC.

A single count supports this clone. The chain carries TRBV27 and TRBJ2-3, with 10 bases fitting TRBD1. Germline CDR1 MNHEY, CDR2 SMNVEV (reference sequence). V was pared by 4 bases and J by 6 bases, with 16 bases of the junction left unmatched. The CDR3 loop spans 18 amino acids. In DNA form, the CDR3 reads TGTGCCAGCAGTTCCTCGGGATTTTGGGACAGGGGATGGGATACGCAGTATTTT. Its translation is CASSSSGFWDRGWDTQYF.

The chain links TRBV6-2 or TRBV6-3 to TRBJ2-7; 11 nucleotides align to TRBD2. The germline CDR1 and CDR2 sequences are MNHEY and SVGEGT. V gave up 2 bases and J gave up 7 bases; unmatched junction bases: 13. The CDR3 is 17 amino acids. Here the CDR3 DNA reads TGTGCCAGCAGTTACCCGCCTAGACTAGCGGGATCATTAGAGCAGTACTTC. Translating gives CASSYPPRLAGSLEQYF.

CDR3 sequence (DNA): TGTGCCAGCAGTGCACAGGGACGGATGGATGAAAAACTGTTTTTT. It encodes CASSAQGRMDEKLFF. The chain joins TRBV2 to TRBJ1-4; tentative D call: TRBD1 (6 bases). Deletions cut 4 bases from V and 6 bases from J, with 15 bases between. The CDR3 consists of 15 residues. The germline V gene encodes CDR1 SNHLY and CDR2 FYNNEI.

V is TRBV6-2 or TRBV6-3 and J is TRBJ2-1; perhaps TRBD1 as D (5 bases). Germline V CDR1 and CDR2: MNHEY, SVGEGT. Between the trimmed V and J ends, which lost 0 bases and 8 bases, there was a span of 8 bases. The CDR3 spans 13 residues. For the CDR3, the DNA is TGTGCCAGCAGTTACTCGATAGGGGATGAGCAGTTCTTC. The encoded protein is CASSYSIGDEQFF.

The chain recombines TRBV2 with TRBJ1-5; 7 bases fit TRBD1. Germline V lookup: CDR1 SNHLY, CDR2 FYNNEI. V was clipped by 5 bases and J by 6 bases; unmatched bases: 4. The CDR3 length is 13 residues. The CDR3 DNA reads as TGTGCCAGCAGTAGACAGGGTGGTCAGCCCCAGCATTTT. As protein: CASSRQGGQPQHF.

This clone was picked up one time. The rearrangement links TRBV19 to TRBJ2-2; D perhaps matches TRBD2 (6 bases). V was cut by 7 bases and J by 5 bases, with 14 bases left in between. CDR3 length equals 14 residues. From germline, CDR1 is LNHDA and CDR2 SQIVND (reference sequence). The CDR3 coding sequence is TGTGCCAGTACCCTTGGGGGAGGTACCGGGGAGCTGTTTTTT. Its protein is CASTLGGGTGELFF.

The chain uses TRBV10-3 and TRBJ1-2, with D tentatively TRBD1 (6 bases). Germline CDR1 ENHRY, CDR2 SYGVKD. This CDR3 spans 13 amino acids. The V end lost 7 bases, the J end lost 2 bases, and 11 bases lay between the germline ends. For the CDR3, the DNA is TGTGCCATCACTCAGGGGCGGAACTATGGCTACACCTTC. It yields the protein CAITQGRNYGYTF.

V gene TRBV5-1 combines with J gene TRBJ1-6, with 7 bases lining up with TRBD1. CDR3 length: 17 amino acids. Germline-derived CDR1 and CDR2 are SGHRS and YFSETQ. V trimming: 8 bases; J trimming: 7 bases; junction bases outside the gene matches: 18. Here the CDR3 reads CASNNQPGDRVNSPLHF. CDR3 nucleotide sequence: TGCGCCAGTAACAACCAACCTGGGGACAGAGTCAATTCACCCCTCCACTTT.

This clone was detected once. V and J are TRBV6-5 and TRBJ1-2; perhaps TRBD1 as D (5 bases). V was shortened by 6 bases and J by 3 bases, with 11 bases between the two germline ends. Germline V CDR1 and CDR2: MNHEY, SVGAGI. The CDR3 sequence is 13 residues long. Written as DNA, the CDR3 is TGTGCCAGCAGCTCCGACAGCTACTATGGCTACACCTTC. Encoded protein: CASSSDSYYGYTF.

The chain links TRBV2 to TRBJ1-2; tentative D call: TRBD1 (6 bases). This CDR3 spans 13 amino acids. V was shortened by 7 bases and J by 5 bases, with 14 bases between the two germline ends. Germline values: CDR1 SNHLY, CDR2 FYNNEI. The CDR3 spells CASILSQGYGYTF. DNA of the CDR3: TGTGCCAGCATTCTCTCGCAGGGGTATGGCTACACCTTC.

The V gene is TRBV19, the J gene TRBJ1-2, with D possibly matching TRBD1 (6 bases). The CDR3 contains 16 residues. Trimming took off 3 bases at V and 1 base at J, with 15 bases between the two ends. CDR1 LNHDA and CDR2 SQIVND come from the germline V gene (reference sequence). The CDR3 DNA reads as TGTGCCAGTAGTATTTCGGCAGGGGCGGGTAACTATGGCTACACCTTC. Its translation is CASSISAGAGNYGYTF.

V is TRBV30 and J is TRBJ1-4; D is perhaps TRBD1 (6 bases). V was cut by 4 bases and J by 8 bases, with 17 bases left in between. Germline lookup yields CDR1 GTSNPN and CDR2 SVGIG (reference sequence). The CDR3 is 14 amino acids. CDR3 bases: TGTGCCTGGATTCGGAAACAGGGCGGGGAAAAACTGTTTTTT. Encoded protein: CAWIRKQGGEKLFF.

This clone was counted a single time. The chain recombines TRBV3-1 (or the pseudogene TRBV3-2) with TRBJ1-3; D remains ambiguous. V gave up 1 base and J gave up 4 bases, with 5 bases separating them. Germline V gene sequence: CDR1 LGHDT, CDR2 YNNKEL (reference sequence). CDR3 length: 13 amino acids. This CDR3 reads CASSQVQGNTIYF. CDR3 DNA sequence: TGTGCCAGCAGCCAAGTACAGGGAAACACCATATATTTT.